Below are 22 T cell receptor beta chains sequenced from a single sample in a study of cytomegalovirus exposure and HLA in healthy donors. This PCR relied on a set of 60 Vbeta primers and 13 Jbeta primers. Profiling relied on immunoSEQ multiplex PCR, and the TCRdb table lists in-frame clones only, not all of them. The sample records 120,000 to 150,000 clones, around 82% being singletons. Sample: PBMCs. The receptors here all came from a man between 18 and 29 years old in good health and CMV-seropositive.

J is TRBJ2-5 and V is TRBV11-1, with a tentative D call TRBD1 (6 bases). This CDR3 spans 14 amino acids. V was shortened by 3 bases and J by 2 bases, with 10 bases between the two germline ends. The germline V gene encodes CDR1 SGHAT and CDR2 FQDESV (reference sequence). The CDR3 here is CASSFRTGQETQYF. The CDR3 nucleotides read TGTGCCAGCAGCTTTCGAACAGGGCAAGAGACCCAGTACTTC.

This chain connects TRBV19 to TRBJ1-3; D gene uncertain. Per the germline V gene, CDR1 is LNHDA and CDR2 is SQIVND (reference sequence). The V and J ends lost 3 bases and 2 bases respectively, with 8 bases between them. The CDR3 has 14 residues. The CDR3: CASSIPGTGNTIYF. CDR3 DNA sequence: TGTGCCAGTAGTATCCCGGGTACTGGAAACACCATATATTTT.

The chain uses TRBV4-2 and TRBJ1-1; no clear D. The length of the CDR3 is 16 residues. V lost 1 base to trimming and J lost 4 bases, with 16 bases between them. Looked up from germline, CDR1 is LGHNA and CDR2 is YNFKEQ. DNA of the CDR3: TGTGCCAGCAGCCAAGTGGGATCCTCCGGGAGCACTGAAGCTTTCTTT. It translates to CASSQVGSSGSTEAFF.

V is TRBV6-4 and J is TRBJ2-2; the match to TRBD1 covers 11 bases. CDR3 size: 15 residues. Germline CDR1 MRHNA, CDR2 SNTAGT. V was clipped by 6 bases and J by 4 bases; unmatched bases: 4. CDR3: CASSPGQGVTGELFF. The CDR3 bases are TGTGCCAGCAGCCCGGGACAGGGGGTCACCGGGGAGCTGTTTTTT.

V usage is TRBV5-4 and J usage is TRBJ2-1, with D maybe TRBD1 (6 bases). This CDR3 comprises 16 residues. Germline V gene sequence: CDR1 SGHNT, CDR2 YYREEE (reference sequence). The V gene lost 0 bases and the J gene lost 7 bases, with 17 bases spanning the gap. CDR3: CASSLGTVYGSNEQFF. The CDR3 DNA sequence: TGTGCCAGCAGCTTGGGGACAGTTTATGGGTCAAATGAGCAGTTCTTC.

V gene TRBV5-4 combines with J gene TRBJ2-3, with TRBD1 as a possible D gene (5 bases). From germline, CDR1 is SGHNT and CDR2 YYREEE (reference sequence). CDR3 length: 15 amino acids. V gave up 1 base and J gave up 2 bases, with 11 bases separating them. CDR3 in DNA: TGTGCCAGCAGCTTGTTGCAGACAGACACAGATACGCAGTATTTT. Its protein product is CASSLLQTDTDTQYF. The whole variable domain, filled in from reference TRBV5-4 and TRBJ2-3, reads ETGVTQSPTHLIKTRGQQVTLRCSSQSGHNTVSWYQQALGQGPQFIFQYYREEENGRGNFPPRFSGLQFPNYSSELNVNALELDDSALYLCASSLLQTDTDTQYFGPGTRLTVL.

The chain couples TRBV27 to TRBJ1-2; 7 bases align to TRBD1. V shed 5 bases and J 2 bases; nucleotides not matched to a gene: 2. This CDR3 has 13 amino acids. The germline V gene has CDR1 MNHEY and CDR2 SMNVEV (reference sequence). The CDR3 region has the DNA TGTGCCAGCAGTACACAGGGGAACTATGGCTACACCTTC. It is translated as CASSTQGNYGYTF.

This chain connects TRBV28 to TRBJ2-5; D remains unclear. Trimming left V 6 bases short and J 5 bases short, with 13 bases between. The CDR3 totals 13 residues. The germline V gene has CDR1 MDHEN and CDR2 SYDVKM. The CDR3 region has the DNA TGTGCCAGCAGAGGAGCGTTTGAGGAGACCCAGTACTTC. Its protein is CASRGAFEETQYF.

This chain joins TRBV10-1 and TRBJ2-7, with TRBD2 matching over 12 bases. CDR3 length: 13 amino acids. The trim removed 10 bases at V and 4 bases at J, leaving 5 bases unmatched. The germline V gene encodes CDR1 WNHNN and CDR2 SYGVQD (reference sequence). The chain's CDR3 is CATRLAGAYEQYF. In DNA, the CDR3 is TGCGCCACACGACTAGCGGGAGCTTACGAGCAGTACTTC.

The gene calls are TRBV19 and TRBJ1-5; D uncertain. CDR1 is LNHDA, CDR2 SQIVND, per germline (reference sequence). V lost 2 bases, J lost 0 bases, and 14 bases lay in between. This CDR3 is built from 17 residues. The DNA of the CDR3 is TGTGCCAGTAGTATAACTTCGCAGGTTAATAGCAATCAGCCCCAGCATTTT. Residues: CASSITSQVNSNQPQHF. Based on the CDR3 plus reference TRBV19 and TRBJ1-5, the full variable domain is DGGITQSPKYLFRKEGQNVTLSCEQNLNHDAMYWYRQDPGQGLRLIYYSQIVNDFQKGDIAEGYSVSREKKESFPLTVTSAQKNPTAFYLCASSITSQVNSNQPQHFGDGTRLSIL.

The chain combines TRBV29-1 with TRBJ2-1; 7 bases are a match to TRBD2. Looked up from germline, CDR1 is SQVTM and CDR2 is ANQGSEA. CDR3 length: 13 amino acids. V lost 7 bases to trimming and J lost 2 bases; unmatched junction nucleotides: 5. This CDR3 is CSGWRETYNEQFF. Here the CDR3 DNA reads TGCAGCGGTTGGCGGGAGACCTACAATGAGCAGTTCTTC.

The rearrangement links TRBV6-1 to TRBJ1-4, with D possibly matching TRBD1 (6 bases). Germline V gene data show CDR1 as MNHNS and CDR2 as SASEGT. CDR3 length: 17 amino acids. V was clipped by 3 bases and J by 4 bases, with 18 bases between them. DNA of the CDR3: TGTGCCAGCAGTGACGTCGGGAAGGGGGTGCATAATGAAAAACTGTTTTTT. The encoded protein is CASSDVGKGVHNEKLFF.

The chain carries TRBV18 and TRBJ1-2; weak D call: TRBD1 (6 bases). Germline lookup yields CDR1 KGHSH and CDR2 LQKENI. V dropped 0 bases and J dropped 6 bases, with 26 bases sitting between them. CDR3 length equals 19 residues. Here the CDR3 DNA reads TGTGCCAGCTCACCACCACCGCAACCAATGAAACAGGGTTTAAATGGCTACACCTTC. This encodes CASSPPPQPMKQGLNGYTF.

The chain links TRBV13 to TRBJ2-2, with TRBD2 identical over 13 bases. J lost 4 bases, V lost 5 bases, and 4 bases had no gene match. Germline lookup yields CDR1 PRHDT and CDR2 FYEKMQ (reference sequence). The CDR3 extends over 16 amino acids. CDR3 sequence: CASSRGLAGVTGELFF. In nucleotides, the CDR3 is TGTGCCAGCAGCCGCGGACTAGCGGGAGTCACCGGGGAGCTGTTTTTT.

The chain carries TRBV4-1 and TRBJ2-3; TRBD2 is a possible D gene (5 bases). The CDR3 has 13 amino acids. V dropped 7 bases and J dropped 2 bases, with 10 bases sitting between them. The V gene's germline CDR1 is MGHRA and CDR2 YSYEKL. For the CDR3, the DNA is TGCGCCAGCAAGGACTCCTCCACAGATACGCAGTATTTT. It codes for CASKDSSTDTQYF.

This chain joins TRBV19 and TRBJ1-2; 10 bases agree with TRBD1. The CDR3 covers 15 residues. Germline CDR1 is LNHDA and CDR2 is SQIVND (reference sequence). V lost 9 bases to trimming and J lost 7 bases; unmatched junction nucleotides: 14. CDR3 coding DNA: TGTGCCAGCCGGGGAACAGGGACAGGGGAAGGTGGCTACACCTTC. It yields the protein CASRGTGTGEGGYTF.

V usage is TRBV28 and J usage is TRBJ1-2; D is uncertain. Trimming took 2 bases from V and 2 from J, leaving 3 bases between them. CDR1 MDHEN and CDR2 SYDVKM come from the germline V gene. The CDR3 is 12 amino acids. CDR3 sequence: CASSLANYGYTF. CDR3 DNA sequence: TGTGCCAGCAGTTTAGCGAACTATGGCTACACCTTC.

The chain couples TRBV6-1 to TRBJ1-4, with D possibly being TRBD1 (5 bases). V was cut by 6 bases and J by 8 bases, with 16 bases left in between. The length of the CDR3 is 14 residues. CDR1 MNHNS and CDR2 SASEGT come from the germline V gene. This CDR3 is CASRPRAGLEKLFF. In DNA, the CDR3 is TGTGCCAGCAGACCCCGGGCAGGGTTGGAAAAACTGTTTTTT.

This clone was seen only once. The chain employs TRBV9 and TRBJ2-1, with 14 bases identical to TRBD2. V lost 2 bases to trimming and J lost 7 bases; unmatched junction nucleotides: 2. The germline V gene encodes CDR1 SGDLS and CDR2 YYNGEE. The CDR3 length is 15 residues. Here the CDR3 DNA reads TGTGCCAGCAGCGTGGGACTAGCGGGAGTTAATGAGCAGTTCTTC. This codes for CASSVGLAGVNEQFF. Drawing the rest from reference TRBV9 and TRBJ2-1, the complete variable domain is DSGVTQTPKHLITATGQRVTLRCSPRSGDLSVYWYQQSLDQGLQFLIQYYNGEERAKGNILERFSAQQFPDLHSELNLSSLELGDSALYFCASSVGLAGVNEQFFGPGTRLTVL.

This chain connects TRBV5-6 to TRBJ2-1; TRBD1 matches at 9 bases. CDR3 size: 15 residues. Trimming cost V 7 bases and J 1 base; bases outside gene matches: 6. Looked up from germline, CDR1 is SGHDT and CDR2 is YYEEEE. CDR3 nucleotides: TGTGCCAGCCAGCCAGGACAGGGGTCCTACAATGAGCAGTTCTTC. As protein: CASQPGQGSYNEQFF.

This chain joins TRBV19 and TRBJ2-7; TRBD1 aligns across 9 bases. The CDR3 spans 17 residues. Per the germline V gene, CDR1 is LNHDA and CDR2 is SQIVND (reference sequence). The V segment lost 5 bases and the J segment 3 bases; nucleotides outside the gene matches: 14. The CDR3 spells CASSGPPGQGTNYEQYF. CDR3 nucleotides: TGTGCCAGTAGTGGTCCCCCGGGACAGGGAACTAACTACGAGCAGTACTTC.

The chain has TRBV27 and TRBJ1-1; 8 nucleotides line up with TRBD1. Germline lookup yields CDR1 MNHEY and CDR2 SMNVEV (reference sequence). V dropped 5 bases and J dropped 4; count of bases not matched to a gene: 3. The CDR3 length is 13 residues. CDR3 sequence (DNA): TGTGCCAGCAGTAACACAGGGGGCACTGAAGCTTTCTTT. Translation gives CASSNTGGTEAFF.